The entry below describes one TCR beta chain. The antigen remains undetermined. Germline V gives CDR1 MNHEY, CDR2 SVGAGI. This CDR3 region has 15 residues. V lost 0 bases to trimming and J lost 7 bases; unmatched junction nucleotides: 5. The entry originates in a study of shared clonotypes between healthy human individuals. Profiling relied on immunoSEQ multiplex PCR, and the TCRdb table lists in-frame clones only, not all of them. Of about 1.1 million clones listed, approximately 80% are singletons. Study results and caveats: When naive CD4 clonotypes were compared across several donors, around 4.6% were shared.

The donor cohort consisted entirely of Caucasian adults residing in Nashville, Tennessee. A CD45RA-negative memory subset and a CD45RA+ naive subset were separated from the CD4+ cells. The material sequenced was memory CD4+ T cells from PBMCs. The subset was: CD45RA-negative fraction. The gene calls are TRBV6-5 and TRBJ1-4; 7 bases align to TRBD1. The clonotype comes from a man aged 18-30 years in good health. Some clones in this sample may be carry-over from other donors' samples. The CDR3 sequence is CASSYSGRGGEKLFF. The CDR3 region has the DNA TGTGCCAGCAGTTACTCTGGCAGGGGGGGTGAAAAACTGTTTTTT.